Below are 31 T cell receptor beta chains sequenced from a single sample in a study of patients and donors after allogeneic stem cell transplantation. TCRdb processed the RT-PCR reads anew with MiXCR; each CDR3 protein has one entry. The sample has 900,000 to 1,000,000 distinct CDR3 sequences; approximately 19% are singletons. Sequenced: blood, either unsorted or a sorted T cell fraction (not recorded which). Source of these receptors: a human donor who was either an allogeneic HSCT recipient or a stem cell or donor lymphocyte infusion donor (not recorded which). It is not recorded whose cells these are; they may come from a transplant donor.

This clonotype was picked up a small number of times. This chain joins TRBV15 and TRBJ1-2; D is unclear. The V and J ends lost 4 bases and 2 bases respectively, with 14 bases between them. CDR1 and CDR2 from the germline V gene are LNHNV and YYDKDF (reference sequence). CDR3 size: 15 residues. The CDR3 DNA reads TGTGCCACCAGCAATTACAGAAATCTAAACTATGGCTACACCTTC. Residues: CATSNYRNLNYGYTF.

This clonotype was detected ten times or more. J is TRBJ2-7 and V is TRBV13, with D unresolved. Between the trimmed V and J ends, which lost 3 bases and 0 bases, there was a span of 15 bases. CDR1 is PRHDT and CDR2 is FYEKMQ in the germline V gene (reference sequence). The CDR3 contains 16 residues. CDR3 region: CASSLGPPSNSYEQYF. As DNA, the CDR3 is TGTGCCAGCAGCTTGGGCCCACCCTCGAACTCCTACGAGCAGTACTTC.

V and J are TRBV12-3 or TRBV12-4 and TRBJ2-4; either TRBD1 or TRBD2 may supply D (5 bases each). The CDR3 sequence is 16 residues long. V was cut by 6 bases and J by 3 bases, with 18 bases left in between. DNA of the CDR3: TGTGCCAGCAGCTCCGATGGGAGAGGGGACAAAAACATTCAGTACTTC. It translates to CASSSDGRGDKNIQYF.

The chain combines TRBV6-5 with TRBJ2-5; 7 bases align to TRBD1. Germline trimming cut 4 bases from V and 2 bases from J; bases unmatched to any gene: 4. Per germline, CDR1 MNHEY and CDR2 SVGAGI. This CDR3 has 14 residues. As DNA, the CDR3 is TGTGCCAGCAGTTTACAGGGGAATCAAGAGACCCAGTACTTC. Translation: CASSLQGNQETQYF.

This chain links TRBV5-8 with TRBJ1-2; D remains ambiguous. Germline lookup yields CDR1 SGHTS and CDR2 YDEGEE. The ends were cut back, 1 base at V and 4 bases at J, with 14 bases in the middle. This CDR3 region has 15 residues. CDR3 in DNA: TGTGCCAGCAGCTTGTCCTATCAAATCGGCTATGGCTACACCTTC. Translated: CASSLSYQIGYGYTF.

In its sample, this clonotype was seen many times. The CDR3 region has the DNA TGTGCCAGCAAATTAGCGGGAGTACAAGAGACCCAGTACTTC. It yields the protein CASKLAGVQETQYF. The chain has TRBV12-3 or TRBV12-4 and TRBJ2-5; the match to TRBD2 covers 9 bases. The J segment lost 2 bases and the V segment lost 7 bases, leaving 5 bases of the junction unmatched. The CDR3 sequence is 14 residues long.

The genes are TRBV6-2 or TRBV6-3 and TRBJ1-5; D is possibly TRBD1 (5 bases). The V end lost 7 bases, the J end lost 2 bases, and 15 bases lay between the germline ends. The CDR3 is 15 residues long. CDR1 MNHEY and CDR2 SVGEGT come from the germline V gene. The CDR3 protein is CASKQSGEGNQPQHF. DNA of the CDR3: TGTGCCAGCAAACAATCGGGGGAAGGCAATCAGCCCCAGCATTTT.

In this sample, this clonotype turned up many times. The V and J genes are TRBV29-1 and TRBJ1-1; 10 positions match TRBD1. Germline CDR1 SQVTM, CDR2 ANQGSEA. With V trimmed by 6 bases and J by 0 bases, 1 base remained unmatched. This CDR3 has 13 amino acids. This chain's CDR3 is CSVGQGLNTEAFF. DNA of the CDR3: TGCAGCGTGGGACAGGGGTTGAACACTGAAGCTTTCTTT.

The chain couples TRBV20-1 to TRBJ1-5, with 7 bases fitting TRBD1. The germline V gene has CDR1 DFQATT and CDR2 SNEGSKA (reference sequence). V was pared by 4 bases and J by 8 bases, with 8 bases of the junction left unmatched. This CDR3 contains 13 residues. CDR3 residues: CSATRDSLEPQHF. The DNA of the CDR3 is TGCAGTGCTACCCGGGACAGCCTGGAGCCCCAGCATTTT.

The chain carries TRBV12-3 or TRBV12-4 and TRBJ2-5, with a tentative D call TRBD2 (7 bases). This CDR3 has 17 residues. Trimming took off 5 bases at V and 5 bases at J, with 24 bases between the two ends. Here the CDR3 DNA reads TGTGCCAGCAGTCCTATTGGGGGGGGTGGGGGGCCGGAGACCCAGTACTTC. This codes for CASSPIGGGGGPETQYF.

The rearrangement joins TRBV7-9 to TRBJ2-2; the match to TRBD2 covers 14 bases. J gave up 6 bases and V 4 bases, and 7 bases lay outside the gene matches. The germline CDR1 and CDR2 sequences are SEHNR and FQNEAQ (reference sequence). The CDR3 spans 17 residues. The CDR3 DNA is TGTGCCAGCAGCTCGACTAGCGGGAGGGACTTTCCCGGGGAGCTGTTTTTT. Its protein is CASSSTSGRDFPGELFF.

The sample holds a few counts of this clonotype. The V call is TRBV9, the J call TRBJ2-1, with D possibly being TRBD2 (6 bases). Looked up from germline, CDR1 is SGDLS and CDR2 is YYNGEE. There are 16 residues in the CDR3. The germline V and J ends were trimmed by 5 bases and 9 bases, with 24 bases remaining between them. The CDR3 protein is CASSLSSSGDGGEQFF. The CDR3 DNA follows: TGTGCCAGCAGTCTCTCTTCATCGGGAGACGGGGGTGAGCAGTTCTTC.

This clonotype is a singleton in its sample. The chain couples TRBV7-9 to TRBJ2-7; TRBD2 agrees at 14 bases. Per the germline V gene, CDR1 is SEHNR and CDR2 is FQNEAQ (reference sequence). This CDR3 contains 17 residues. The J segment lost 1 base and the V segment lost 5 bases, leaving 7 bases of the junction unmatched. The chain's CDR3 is CASSPGLAGGLSYEQYF. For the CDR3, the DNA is TGTGCCAGCAGCCCCGGACTAGCGGGAGGCCTATCCTACGAGCAGTACTTC.

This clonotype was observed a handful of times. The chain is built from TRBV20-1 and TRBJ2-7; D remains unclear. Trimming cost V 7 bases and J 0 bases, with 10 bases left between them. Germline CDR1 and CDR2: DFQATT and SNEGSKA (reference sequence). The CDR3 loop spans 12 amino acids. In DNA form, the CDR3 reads TGCAGTGTAGGACGCCTCTCCTACGAGCAGTACTTC. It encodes CSVGRLSYEQYF.

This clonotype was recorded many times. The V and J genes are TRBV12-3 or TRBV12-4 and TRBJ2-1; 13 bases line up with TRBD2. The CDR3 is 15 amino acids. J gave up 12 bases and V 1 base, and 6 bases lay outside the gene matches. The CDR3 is CASSLVGLAGVGQFF. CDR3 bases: TGTGCCAGCAGTTTAGTCGGACTAGCGGGAGTCGGGCAGTTCTTC.

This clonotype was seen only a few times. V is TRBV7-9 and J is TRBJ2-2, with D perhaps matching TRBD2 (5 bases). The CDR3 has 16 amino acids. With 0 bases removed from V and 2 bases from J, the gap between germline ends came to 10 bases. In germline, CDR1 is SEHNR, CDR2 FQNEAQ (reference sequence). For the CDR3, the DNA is TGTGCCAGCAGCTTAGCGCTCGGGAATAACACCGGGGAGCTGTTTTTT. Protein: CASSLALGNNTGELFF.

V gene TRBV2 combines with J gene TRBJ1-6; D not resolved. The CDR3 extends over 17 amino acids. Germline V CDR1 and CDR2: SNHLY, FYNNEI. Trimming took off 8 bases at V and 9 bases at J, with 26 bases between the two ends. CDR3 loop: CASRSESGRRFSSPLHF. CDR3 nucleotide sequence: TGTGCCAGCCGAAGTGAGAGTGGGCGGAGGTTCAGTTCACCCCTCCACTTT.

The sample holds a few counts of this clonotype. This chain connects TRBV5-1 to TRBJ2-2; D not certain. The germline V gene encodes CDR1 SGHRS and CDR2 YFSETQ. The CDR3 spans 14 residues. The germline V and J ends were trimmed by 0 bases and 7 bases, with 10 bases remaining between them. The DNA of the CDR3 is TGCGCCAGCAGCTTGGTACAGCTCAGCGGGGAGCTGTTTTTT. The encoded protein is CASSLVQLSGELFF.

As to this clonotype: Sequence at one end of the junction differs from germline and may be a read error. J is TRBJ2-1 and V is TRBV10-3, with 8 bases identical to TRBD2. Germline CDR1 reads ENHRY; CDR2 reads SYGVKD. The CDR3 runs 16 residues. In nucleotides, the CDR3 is TGTGCTATCAGTGAGTCGGGTAGCGGGGCTTTACAGGAGCAGTTCTTC. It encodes CAISESGSGALQEQFF.

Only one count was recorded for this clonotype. In DNA, the CDR3 is TGTGCCAGCAGTTTAGCTCAGGGGAGGGAAGAGACCCAGTACTTC. Amino acids: CASSLAQGREETQYF. The genes are TRBV27 and TRBJ2-5, with D perhaps matching TRBD2 (7 bases). Germline CDR1 is MNHEY and CDR2 is SMNVEV (reference sequence). CDR3 length equals 15 residues. Trimming left V 2 bases short and J 3 bases short, with 13 bases between.

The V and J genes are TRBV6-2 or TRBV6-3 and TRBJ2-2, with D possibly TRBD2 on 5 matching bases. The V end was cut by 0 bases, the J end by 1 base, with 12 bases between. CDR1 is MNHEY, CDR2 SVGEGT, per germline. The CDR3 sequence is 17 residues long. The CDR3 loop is CASSYSRGPVNTGELFF. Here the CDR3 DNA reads TGTGCCAGCAGTTACTCGAGAGGGCCCGTGAACACCGGGGAGCTGTTTTTT.

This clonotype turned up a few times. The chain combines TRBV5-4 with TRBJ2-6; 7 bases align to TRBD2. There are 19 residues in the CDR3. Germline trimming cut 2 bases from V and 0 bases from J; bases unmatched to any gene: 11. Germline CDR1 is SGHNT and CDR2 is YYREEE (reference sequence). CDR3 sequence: CASSFGGGAGFSGANVLTF. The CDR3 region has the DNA TGTGCCAGCAGCTTCGGGGGAGGGGCAGGATTCTCTGGGGCCAACGTCCTGACTTTC.

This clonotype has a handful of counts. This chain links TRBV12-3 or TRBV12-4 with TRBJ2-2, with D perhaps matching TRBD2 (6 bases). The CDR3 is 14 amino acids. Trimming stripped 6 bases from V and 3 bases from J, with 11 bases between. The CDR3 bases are TGTGCCAGCAGGTTGCGGGGTCACACCGGGGAGCTGTTTTTT. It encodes CASRLRGHTGELFF.

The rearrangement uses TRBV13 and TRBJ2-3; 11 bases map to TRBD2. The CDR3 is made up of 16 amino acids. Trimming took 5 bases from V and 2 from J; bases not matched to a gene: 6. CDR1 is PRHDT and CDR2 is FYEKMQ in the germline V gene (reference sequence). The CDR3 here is CASSPTSGDFTDTQYF. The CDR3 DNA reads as TGTGCCAGCAGCCCGACTAGCGGGGACTTCACAGATACGCAGTATTTT.

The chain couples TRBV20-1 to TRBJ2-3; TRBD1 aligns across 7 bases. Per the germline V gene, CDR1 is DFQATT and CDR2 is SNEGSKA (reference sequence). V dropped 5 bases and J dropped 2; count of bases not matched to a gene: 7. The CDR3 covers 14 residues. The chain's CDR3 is CSAEKTGVTDTQYF. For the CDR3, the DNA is TGCAGTGCTGAGAAAACAGGGGTCACAGATACGCAGTATTTT.

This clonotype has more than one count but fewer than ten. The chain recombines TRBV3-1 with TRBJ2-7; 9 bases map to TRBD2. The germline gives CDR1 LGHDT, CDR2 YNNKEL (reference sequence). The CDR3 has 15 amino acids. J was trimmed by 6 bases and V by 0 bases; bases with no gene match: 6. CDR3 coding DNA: TGTGCCAGCAGCCAAGAAGAAGGACTAGCGACCGAGCAGTACTTC. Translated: CASSQEEGLATEQYF.

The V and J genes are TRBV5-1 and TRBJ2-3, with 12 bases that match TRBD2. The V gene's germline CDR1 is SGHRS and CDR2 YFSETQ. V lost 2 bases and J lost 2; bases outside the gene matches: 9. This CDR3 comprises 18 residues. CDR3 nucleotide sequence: TGCGCCAGCAGCTTCCTAGCGGGAGGGCCAACTGCCACAGATACGCAGTATTTT. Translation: CASSFLAGGPTATDTQYF.

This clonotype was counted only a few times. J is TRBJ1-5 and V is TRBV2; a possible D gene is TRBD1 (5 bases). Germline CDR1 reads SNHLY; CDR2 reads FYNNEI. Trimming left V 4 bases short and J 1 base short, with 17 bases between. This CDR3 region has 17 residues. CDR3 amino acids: CASSVGNAWGSNQPQHF. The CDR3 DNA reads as TGTGCCAGCAGTGTGGGTAACGCATGGGGGAGCAATCAGCCCCAGCATTTT.

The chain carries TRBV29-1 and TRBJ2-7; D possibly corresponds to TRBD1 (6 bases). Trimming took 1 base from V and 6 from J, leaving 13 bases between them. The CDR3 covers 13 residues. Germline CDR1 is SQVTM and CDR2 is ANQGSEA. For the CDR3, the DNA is TGCAGCGTTGAAGGGGGACATCTCGGCGAGCAGTACTTC. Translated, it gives CSVEGGHLGEQYF.

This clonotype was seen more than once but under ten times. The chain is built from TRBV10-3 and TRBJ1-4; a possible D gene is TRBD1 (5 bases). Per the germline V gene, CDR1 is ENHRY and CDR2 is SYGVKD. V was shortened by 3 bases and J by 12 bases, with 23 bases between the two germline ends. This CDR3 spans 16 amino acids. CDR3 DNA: TGTGCCATCAGTGATTCAAGATCGGGACCCCACCGTGAACTGTTTTTT. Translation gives CAISDSRSGPHRELFF.

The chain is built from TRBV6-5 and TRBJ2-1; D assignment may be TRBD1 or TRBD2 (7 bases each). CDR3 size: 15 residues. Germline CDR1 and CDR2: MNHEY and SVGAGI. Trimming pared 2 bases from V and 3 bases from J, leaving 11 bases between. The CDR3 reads CASSYTRGGYNEQFF. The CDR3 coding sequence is TGTGCCAGCAGTTACACCAGGGGGGGCTACAATGAGCAGTTCTTC.